These T cell receptor beta chains were read from a single sample in a study of cytomegalovirus exposure and HLA in healthy donors. Only in-frame clones appear in the TCRdb table, and some are missing; sequencing was by immunoSEQ multiplex PCR. The sample holds about 140,000 clones; 75% are singletons and the top ten take approximately 11%. Sequencing used PBMCs. The receptors were gathered from a man aged 18 to 29 in good health and CMV-seropositive. Both conserved end residues are part of each CDR3. The order of the fields is V gene, J gene, D gene, clone size, CDR3 DNA, CDR3 protein. D genes are given only for firm matches. Part of the rows lack a size; the others show once, few, many or a class for expanded clones.

>TRBV19|TRBJ1-1|TRBD1|NA
TGTGCCAGTAGGGACAGGGGCGGTATGAACACTGAAGCTTTCTTT
CASRDRGGMNTEAFF
>TRBV14|TRBJ2-5|TRBD2|NA
TGTGCCAGCAGCCAAGGACTAGCGGCTCGGGGGACCCAGTACTTC
CASSQGLAARGTQYF
>TRBV6-6|TRBJ2-7|TRBD2|NA
TGTGCCAGCAGTTACGGTCTAGCGGAAACTTTATACGAGCAGTACTTC
CASSYGLAETLYEQYF
>TRBV6-1|TRBJ2-1|NA|NA
TGTGCCAGCAAGCTTAGGGGAGGGGGTGAGCAGTTCTTC
CASKLRGGGEQFF
>TRBV27|TRBJ2-7|NA|NA
TGTGCCAGCAGTTTACTAGCAATGGGCTACGAGCAGTACTTC
CASSLLAMGYEQYF
>TRBV2|TRBJ1-5|NA|NA
TGTGCCAGCGGGGACATCAATCAGCCCCAGCATTTT
CASGDINQPQHF
>TRBV18|TRBJ1-1|NA|NA
TGTGCCAGCTCACCTAACATGGGAGAGAACACTGAAGCTTTCTTT
CASSPNMGENTEAFF
>TRBV2|TRBJ1-2|NA|NA
TGTGCCAGCAGTGGTATCAGCGGAAACTATGGCTACCCCTTC
CASSGISGNYGYPF
>TRBV6-5|TRBJ1-1|NA|NA
TGTGCCAGCAGTTACGAGATCGGGTCTGAAGCTTTCTTT
CASSYEIGSEAFF
>TRBV7-9|TRBJ1-1|NA|NA
TGTGCCAGCAGCTTAATATCGCAGGGGCAGGTCGTTGAAGCTTTCTTT
CASSLISQGQVVEAFF
>TRBV7-8|TRBJ2-7|TRBD2|NA
TGTGCCAGCGGCAAAACTAGCGGGAGTTACGAGCAGTACTTC
CASGKTSGSYEQYF
>TRBV30|TRBJ2-1|TRBD2|few
TGTGCCTGGAGTGTCGGAGCGGGAGCTGAGCAGTTCTTC
CAWSVGAGAEQFF
>TRBV5-1|TRBJ2-7|TRBD2|NA
TGCGCCAGCAGCTCGATTAGCGGGACCCCCTACGAGCAGTACTTC
CASSSISGTPYEQYF
>TRBV28|TRBJ2-3|TRBD2|NA
TGTGCCAGCAAGCCTAGCGGGTTGAGCACAGATACGCAGTATTTT
CASKPSGLSTDTQYF
>TRBV6-1|TRBJ1-4|TRBD1|NA
TGTGCCAGCAGTGAAATTTGGGGACAGGGAGATGAAAAACTGTTTTTT
CASSEIWGQGDEKLFF
>TRBV25-1|TRBJ2-5|TRBD2|NA
TGTGCCAGCCGCCAGACTAGCGAATTCCGAGAGAGAGAGACCCAGTACTTC
CASRQTSEFRERETQYF
>TRBV18|TRBJ2-4|NA|NA
TGTGCCAGCTCACCACCGAACTTACAGGGTCAGTACTTC
CASSPPNLQGQYF
>TRBV6-1|TRBJ2-7|NA|NA
TGTGCCAGCAGTGAATGGGGGGTCTCCTACGAGCAGTACTTC
CASSEWGVSYEQYF
>TRBV7-9|TRBJ1-1|TRBD1|NA
TGTGCCAGCAGCTACGAAAGGACAGGAAACACTGAAGCTTTCTTT
CASSYERTGNTEAFF
>TRBV28|TRBJ1-4|NA|NA
TGTGCCAGCAGCCGGCAGACATTCCGAAGCGAAAAACTGTTTTTT
CASSRQTFRSEKLFF
>TRBV15|TRBJ2-5|TRBD2|large
TGTGCCACCAGCGAACTAGCGGGAGAGACCCAGTACTTC
CATSELAGETQYF
>TRBV27|TRBJ1-2|TRBD1|once
TGTGCCAGCAGTTTATCGGGGAGGACAGGGTATGGCTACACCTTC
CASSLSGRTGYGYTF
>TRBV6-5|TRBJ2-7|TRBD1|NA
TGTGCCAGCAGGACCCGGACAGGGGCGGCCTACGAGCAGTACTTC
CASRTRTGAAYEQYF
>TRBV5-1|TRBJ2-7|NA|NA
TGCGCCAGCAGCTTGGGCGGGGAGGACGAGCAGTACTTC
CASSLGGEDEQYF
>TRBV5-4|TRBJ2-3|NA|few
TGTGCCAGCAGCTTGTTAGCAGATACGCAGTATTTT
CASSLLADTQYF
>TRBV5-1|TRBJ1-2|NA|NA
TGCGCCAGCAGCTTGGAGACAGGAAATCTACGCTACACCTTC
CASSLETGNLRYTF
>TRBV6-5|TRBJ1-5|TRBD1|NA
TGTGCCAGCAGTTACTCGACAGGGAGCAATCAGCCCCAGCATTTT
CASSYSTGSNQPQHF
>TRBV11-2|TRBJ2-7|TRBD2|NA
TGTGCCAGCAGCAAAACTAGCGGCGCATACGAGCAGTACTTC
CASSKTSGAYEQYF
>TRBV6-5|TRBJ2-3|TRBD2|NA
TGTGCCAGCAGTTACTCGACTAGCGGGTTAACAGATACGCAGTATTTT
CASSYSTSGLTDTQYF
>TRBV11-2|TRBJ1-4|TRBD1|NA
TGTGCCAGCAGCTCCCTGGCGGGGACAGGGCTTGGAAAACTGTTTTTT
CASSSLAGTGLGKLFF
>TRBV10-3|TRBJ2-2|NA|NA
TGTGCCATCAGTGAAGGGGGAGCTAGTGCCGGGGAGCTGTTTTTT
CAISEGGASAGELFF
>TRBV18|TRBJ2-2|TRBD2|NA
TGTGCCAGCTCGAAGACTAGCTCCGGGGAGCTGTTTTTT
CASSKTSSGELFF
>TRBV5-1|TRBJ2-7|NA|NA
TGCGCCAGCAGCTTGTCCATTGCCGGGGACGAGCAGTACTTC
CASSLSIAGDEQYF
>TRBV28|TRBJ1-1|NA|NA
TGTGCCAGCAGTTCCGGAAGGAGTGAAGCTTTCTTT
CASSSGRSEAFF
>TRBV19|TRBJ2-4|TRBD1|few
TGTGCCAGTACCCCAAGGGGGCTTGCGTTCGGTGAAAACATTCAGTACTTC
CASTPRGLAFGENIQYF
>TRBV27|TRBJ2-2|NA|NA
TGTGCCAGCAGTTTTGTGTCAGGGAAGGGCGGGGAGCTGTTTTTT
CASSFVSGKGGELFF
>TRBV28|TRBJ2-2|TRBD1|NA
TGTGCCAGCAGACCAGCCCCAGGACGACAGGGGGGGAACACCGGGGAGCTGTTTTTT
CASRPAPGRQGGNTGELFF
>TRBV2|TRBJ1-1|TRBD1|few
TGTGCCAGCAAGATGACAGGGGCCGGCACTGAAGCTTTCTTT
CASKMTGAGTEAFF
>TRBV10-3|TRBJ2-7|TRBD2|NA
TGTGCCATCAGTGAGTCCGGGACTAGCGCATACGAGCAGTACTTC
CAISESGTSAYEQYF
>TRBV6-5|TRBJ2-7|NA|NA
TGTGCCAGCAGCCCCGCACCAGCCTACGAGCAGTACTTC
CASSPAPAYEQYF
>TRBV9|TRBJ1-4|NA|few
TGTGCCAGCAGCCAAACCGGGGGGGCAACTAATGAAAAACTGTTTTTT
CASSQTGGATNEKLFF
>TRBV11-3|TRBJ2-1|NA|NA
TGTGCCAGCAGCCCCGGGTTAGCGGAAACATACAATGAGCAGTTCTTC
CASSPGLAETYNEQFF
>TRBV7-2|TRBJ2-7|TRBD1|few
TGTGCCAGCAGCTTAGGGACAGGGGGCGAGCAGTACTTC
CASSLGTGGEQYF
>TRBV15|TRBJ1-4|NA|NA
TGTGCCACCAGCAGAGAAGGGTGGGGGCGGACTAATGAAAAACTGTTTTTT
CATSREGWGRTNEKLFF
>TRBV6-5|TRBJ2-7|NA|NA
TGTGCCAGCAGTCTCCTACAAGGGGACGAGCAGTACTTC
CASSLLQGDEQYF
>TRBV19|TRBJ1-5|NA|once
TGTGCCAGTAGTAAATCTGAGGTCCAACCAAATCAGCCCCAGCATTTT
CASSKSEVQPNQPQHF
>TRBV19|TRBJ2-5|NA|few
TGTGCCAGTAGTATTGAAGGGGGAGAGACCCAGTACTTC
CASSIEGGETQYF
>TRBV29-1|TRBJ2-7|NA|NA
TGCAGCGTGGGCCGGGCGGGTGGGACCTACGAGCAGTACTTC
CSVGRAGGTYEQYF
>TRBV6-1|TRBJ2-7|NA|NA
TGTGCCAGCGTGTCTGGCGGTCCCTACGAGCAGTACTTC
CASVSGGPYEQYF
>TRBV5-8|TRBJ2-7|TRBD1|NA
TGTGCCAGCAGCCGTCCCGGGACAGGGCGCAACGAGCAGTACTTC
CASSRPGTGRNEQYF
>TRBV27|TRBJ2-1|TRBD2|NA
TGTGCCAGCGGAGAGACGAAACTAGCGGGAGGGCCGAATGAGCAGTTCTTC
CASGETKLAGGPNEQFF
>TRBV10-1|TRBJ2-3|NA|once
TGCGCCAGCAGTGAGTCGAGAGCTAATACGCAGTATTTT
CASSESRANTQYF
>TRBV27|TRBJ1-1|NA|NA
TGTGCCAGCAGTTTACCCAGGACAGATTTGAACACTGAAGCTTTCTTT
CASSLPRTDLNTEAFF
>TRBV19|TRBJ1-5|NA|NA
TGTGCCAGTCGAACCCCGGACAGCCCCTCCAGGCCCCAGCATTTT
CASRTPDSPSRPQHF